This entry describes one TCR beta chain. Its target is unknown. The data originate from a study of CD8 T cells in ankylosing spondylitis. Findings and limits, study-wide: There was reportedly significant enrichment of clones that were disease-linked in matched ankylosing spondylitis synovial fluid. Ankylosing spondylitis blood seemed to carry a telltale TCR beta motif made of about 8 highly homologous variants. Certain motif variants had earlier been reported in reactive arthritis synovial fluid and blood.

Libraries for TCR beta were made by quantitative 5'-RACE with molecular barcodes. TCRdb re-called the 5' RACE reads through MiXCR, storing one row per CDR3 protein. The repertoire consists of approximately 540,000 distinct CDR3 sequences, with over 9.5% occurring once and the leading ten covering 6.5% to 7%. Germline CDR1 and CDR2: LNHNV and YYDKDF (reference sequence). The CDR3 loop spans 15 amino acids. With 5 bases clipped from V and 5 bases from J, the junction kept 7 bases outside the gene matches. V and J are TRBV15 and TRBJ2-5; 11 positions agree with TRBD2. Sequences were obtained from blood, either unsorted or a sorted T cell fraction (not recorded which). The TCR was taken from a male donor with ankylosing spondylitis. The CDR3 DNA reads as TGTGCCACCAGCTTAGAAAGGACTAGCGGGGAGACCCAGTACTTC. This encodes CATSLERTSGETQYF.